The 8 T cell receptor beta chains below come from one sample, sequenced in a study of T cells in localized non-small cell lung cancer. Profiled with immunoSEQ multiplex PCR; TCRdb holds only in-frame clones, not every one. This repertoire shows tens of thousands of clones, roughly 84% found once; its top ten account for 7.8%. Specimen: PBMCs, collected before any cancer treatment. These TCRs come from a man between 40 and 69 years old with stage II lung adenocarcinoma.

J is TRBJ1-5 and V is TRBV6-6, with 7 bases identical to TRBD1. Germline-derived CDR1 and CDR2 are MNHNY and SVGAGI (reference sequence). CDR3 length: 15 residues. Trimming removed 0 bases from V and 7 bases from J; junction bases left unmatched: 6. CDR3 sequence: CASSYSGEGGQPQHF. As DNA, the CDR3 is TGTGCCAGCAGTTACTCAGGGGAAGGGGGCCAGCCCCAGCATTTT.

The chain couples TRBV18 to TRBJ1-4; perhaps TRBD1 as D (5 bases). The CDR3 spans 13 residues. The ends were cut back, 6 bases at V and 8 bases at J, with 13 bases in the middle. The germline V gene encodes CDR1 KGHSH and CDR2 LQKENI. The chain's CDR3 is CASSPGWGEKLFF. The CDR3 DNA sequence: TGTGCCAGCTCTCCCGGGTGGGGCGAAAAACTGTTTTTT.

There are a few counts of this clone. The CDR3 loop reads CASSQALRGEKLFF. CDR3 nucleotides: TGTGCCAGCAGCCAAGCCTTAAGGGGGGAAAAACTGTTTTTT. The J gene is TRBJ1-4, the V gene TRBV4-2; maybe TRBD1 (6 bases). The germline gives CDR1 LGHNA, CDR2 YNFKEQ. V lost 1 base and J 8 bases, leaving 11 bases between the germline ends. The CDR3 has 14 residues.

This chain joins TRBV5-7 and TRBJ1-2, with unresolved D. TRBV5-7 is marked as an open reading frame, function uncertain. This CDR3 comprises 16 residues. Trimming pared 2 bases from V and 2 bases from J, leaving 16 bases between. In DNA, the CDR3 is TGTGCCAGCAGCTTCCCACATGTGAGGGAGAACTATGGCTACACCTTC. It yields the protein CASSFPHVRENYGYTF.

The rearrangement links TRBV19 to TRBJ1-1; unclear D gene. Germline V CDR1 and CDR2: LNHDA, SQIVND (reference sequence). Trimming shortened V by 2 bases and J by 3 bases, and 10 bases separated the two germline ends. The length of the CDR3 is 14 residues. CDR3: CASSIPGRYTEAFF. CDR3 sequence (DNA): TGTGCCAGTAGTATACCGGGCCGGTACACTGAAGCTTTCTTT.

The chain uses TRBV7-9 and TRBJ2-7; 9 nucleotides agree with TRBD1. The ends lost 5 bases at V and 5 bases at J; junction bases unmatched: 7. The CDR3 runs 14 residues. Germline CDR1 and CDR2: SEHNR and FQNEAQ (reference sequence). CDR3 sequence (DNA): TGTGCCAGCAGCCCAGGGACAGGGTTCCACGAGCAGTACTTC. It yields the protein CASSPGTGFHEQYF.

CDR3 in amino acids: CASNGFRENGYTF. The DNA of the CDR3 is TGTGCCAGCAACGGGTTTAGGGAAAATGGCTACACCTTC. J is TRBJ1-2 and V is TRBV2; D gene ambiguous. The CDR3 loop spans 13 amino acids. Germline loops: CDR1 SNHLY, CDR2 FYNNEI. V lost 7 bases and J 6 bases, leaving 15 bases between the germline ends.

This clone was counted between two and nine times. This chain joins TRBV29-1 and TRBJ1-1, with 11 nucleotides matching TRBD1. The CDR3 contains 13 residues. Trimming took 6 bases from V and 4 from J; bases not matched to a gene: 4. Germline-derived CDR1 and CDR2 are SQVTM and ANQGSEA. The DNA for the CDR3 is TGCAGCGTCTTAGGGACAGGGGGCACTGAAGCTTTCTTT. Protein product: CSVLGTGGTEAFF.